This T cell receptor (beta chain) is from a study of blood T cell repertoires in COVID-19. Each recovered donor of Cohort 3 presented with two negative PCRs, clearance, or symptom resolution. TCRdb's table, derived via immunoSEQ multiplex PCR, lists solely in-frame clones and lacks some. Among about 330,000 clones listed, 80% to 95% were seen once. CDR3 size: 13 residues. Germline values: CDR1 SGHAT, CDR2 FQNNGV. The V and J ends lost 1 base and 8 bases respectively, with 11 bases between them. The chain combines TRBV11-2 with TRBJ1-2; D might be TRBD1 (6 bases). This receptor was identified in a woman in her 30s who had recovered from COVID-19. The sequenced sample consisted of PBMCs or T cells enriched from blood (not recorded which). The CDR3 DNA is TGTGCCAGCAGCTTAGCCAGGGGCCCCGGCTACACCTTC. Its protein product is CASSLARGPGYTF.